This entry lists 4 T cell receptor beta chains sequenced from one sample in a study of graft-versus-host responses after intestinal transplantation. Method: immunoSEQ multiplex PCR; TCRdb's copy keeps in-frame clones and lacks some. The sample records some 39,000 clones, about 90% being singletons. The sequencing used PBMCs, collected 260 to 270 days after transplant. The receptor set was obtained from a human patient who received an intestinal transplant, so some T cells may come from the graft donor.

CDR3 residues: CASSTLSGGAYNEQFF. The CDR3 DNA reads TGTGCCAGTAGTACCCTTAGCGGGGGCGCGTACAATGAGCAGTTCTTC. The rearrangement joins TRBV19 to TRBJ2-1, with 9 bases aligning to TRBD2. V dropped 4 bases and J dropped 4; count of bases not matched to a gene: 8. CDR1 and CDR2 from the germline V gene are LNHDA and SQIVND (reference sequence). The CDR3 consists of 16 residues.

In the case of this clone: The same CDR3 also results from other DNA sequences found in this sample. The chain has TRBV6-5 and TRBJ1-1; no firm D call. Trimming removed 6 bases from V and 0 bases from J, with 8 bases in between. The CDR3 loop spans 13 amino acids. Germline lookup yields CDR1 MNHEY and CDR2 SVGAGI. CDR3: CASRTVMNTEAFF. As DNA, the CDR3 is TGTGCCAGCAGAACAGTGATGAACACTGAAGCTTTCTTT.

This chain joins TRBV14 and TRBJ2-7, with 9 bases identical to TRBD2. The CDR3 is made up of 14 amino acids. J was trimmed by 3 bases and V by 2 bases; bases with no gene match: 2. The germline gives CDR1 SGHDN, CDR2 FVKESK. CDR3 amino acids: CASSQIAGDYEQYF. The CDR3 nucleotides read TGTGCCAGCAGCCAAATAGCGGGGGACTACGAGCAGTACTTC.

The chain is built from TRBV7-8 and TRBJ1-1; the D gene is possibly TRBD1 (5 bases). Germline CDR1 reads SGHVS; CDR2 reads FQNEAQ. This CDR3 has 15 residues. Trimming shortened V by 4 bases and J by 1 base, and 13 bases separated the two germline ends. CDR3 DNA sequence: TGTGCCAGCAGCTGGGCGGGGGAGGGGAACACTGAAGCTTTCTTT. This sequence encodes CASSWAGEGNTEAFF.